This record concerns one T cell receptor beta chain sequence. Assay used: immunoSEQ multiplex PCR; TCRdb lists only in-frame clones, some missing. The data show hundreds of thousands of clones, less than 96% seen once. This entry belongs to a study of shared clonotypes between healthy human individuals. Study details: Three plates were used per donor for CD4 naive, three for CD4 memory, two for CD8 naive and one for CD8 memory.

CDR3 size: 19 residues. Deletions cut 0 bases from V and 0 bases from J, with 19 bases between. Germline lookup yields CDR1 SGDLS and CDR2 YYNGEE. Sequencing was performed on naive CD4+ T cells sorted from blood. Documented subset: CD45RA+ positively selected. The origin of this receptor is a woman aged 30 to 39 in good health. The J gene is TRBJ2-1, the V gene TRBV9; D gene uncertain. CDR3 protein: CASSVAAPRRWSSYNEQFF. Written as DNA, the CDR3 is TGTGCCAGCAGCGTAGCTGCCCCCCGGCGATGGAGCTCCTACAATGAGCAGTTCTTC.